Below, 6 T cell receptor beta chains from the same sample are listed, as sequenced in a study of glioma-infiltrating T cells. Amplification of TCR alpha and beta CDR3 regions from RNA used iRepertoire nested multiplex PCR. TCRdb reprocessed the multiplex PCR reads via MiXCR and lists one record per CDR3 protein. The sample has 100,000 to 150,000 distinct CDR3 sequences, 20% to 25% seen once; the top ten hold roughly 15%. Sequenced sample: glioma tissue, nonneoplastic brain tissue, or PBMCs (not recorded which). Receptors originate from a human donor with low-grade glioma or glioblastoma, undergoing nonglioma brain surgery, or in good health (not recorded which).

This clonotype was observed once. A much larger clone lies one base from this, so it may be a read error. This rearrangement joins TRBV6-1 to TRBJ2-7; D perhaps matches TRBD1 (6 bases). Trimming took off 8 bases at V and 3 bases at J, with 8 bases between the two ends. Germline V gene data show CDR1 as MNHNS and CDR2 as SASEGT. The CDR3 covers 11 residues. The CDR3 loop is CASRTDYEQYF. CDR3 coding DNA: TGTGCCAGCCGGACAGACTACGAGCAGTACTTC.

This chain connects TRBV2 to TRBJ2-1; 13 positions match TRBD2. Looked up from germline, CDR1 is SNHLY and CDR2 is FYNNEI. V trimming: 7 bases; J trimming: 14 bases; junction bases outside the gene matches: 14. The CDR3 is 15 residues long. The chain's CDR3 is CASKAGTSGDNEKFF. CDR3 bases: TGTGCCAGCAAAGCCGGGACTAGCGGGGACAATGAAAAGTTCTTC.

The chain has TRBV6-1 and TRBJ2-5; a weak D match, TRBD2 (6 bases). With 5 bases removed from V and 9 bases from J, the gap between germline ends came to 10 bases. Germline loops: CDR1 MNHNS, CDR2 SASEGT. This CDR3 contains 11 residues. The CDR3 spells CASSSGGAQYF. In DNA, the CDR3 is TGTGCCAGCAGTTCGGGCGGGGCCCAGTACTTC.

At least ten counts were recorded for this clonotype. V is TRBV6-2 or TRBV6-3 and J is TRBJ2-7; 8 bases align to TRBD2. Trimming cost V 4 bases and J 6 bases; bases outside gene matches: 11. This CDR3 comprises 15 residues. CDR1 and CDR2 (germline): MNHEY, SVGEGT. The CDR3 coding sequence is TGTGCCAGCAGTTCCGGAGCGGGAGATCTGGGCGAGCAGTACTTC. Protein: CASSSGAGDLGEQYF.

This clonotype was recorded a few times. V and J are TRBV29-1 and TRBJ2-2; D perhaps matches TRBD2 (5 bases). V lost 4 bases and J 7 bases, leaving 13 bases between the germline ends. The V gene's germline CDR1 is SQVTM and CDR2 ANQGSEA. The CDR3 is made up of 13 amino acids. This chain's CDR3 is CSVGLAAGGELFF. CDR3 in DNA: TGCAGCGTTGGGTTAGCTGCGGGCGGGGAGCTGTTTTTT.

This clonotype was observed a few times. V gene TRBV12-3 or TRBV12-4 combines with J gene TRBJ1-4; maybe TRBD1 (5 bases). The V and J ends lost 5 bases and 4 bases respectively, with 14 bases between them. The CDR3 has 15 residues. CDR3 residues: CASSPARGDNEKLFF. CDR3 bases: TGTGCCAGCAGTCCGGCGAGGGGTGATAATGAAAAACTGTTTTTT.